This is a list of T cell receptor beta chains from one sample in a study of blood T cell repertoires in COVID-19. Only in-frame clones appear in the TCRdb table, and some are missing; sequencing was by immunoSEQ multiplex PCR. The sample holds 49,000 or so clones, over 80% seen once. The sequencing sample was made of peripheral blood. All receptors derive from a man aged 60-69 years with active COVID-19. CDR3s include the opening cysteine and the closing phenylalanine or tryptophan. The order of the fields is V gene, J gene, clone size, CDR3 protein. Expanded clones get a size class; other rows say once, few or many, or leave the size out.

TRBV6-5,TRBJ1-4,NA,CASTKRQGIQKLFF
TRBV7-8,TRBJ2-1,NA,CASSGDRDINEQFF
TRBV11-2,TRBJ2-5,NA,CASSSWTSGGWETQYF
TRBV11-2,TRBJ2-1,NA,CASSLGQGGYNEQFF
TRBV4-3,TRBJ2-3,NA,CASSQVRGSSTDTQYF
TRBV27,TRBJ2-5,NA,CASSPPRGQGRETQYF
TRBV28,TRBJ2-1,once,CASSPPSGGVRNEQFF
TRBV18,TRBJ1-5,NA,CASSPLQGRYQPQHF
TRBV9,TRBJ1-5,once,CARSESGGDQPQHF
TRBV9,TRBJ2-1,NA,CASSVASGNYNEQFF
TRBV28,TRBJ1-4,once,CASFSNEKLFF
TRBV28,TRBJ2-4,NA,CASSWAGASPENIQYF
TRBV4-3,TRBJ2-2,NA,CASSQDAGVLAGELFF
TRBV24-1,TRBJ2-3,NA,CATSEYTGTDTQYF
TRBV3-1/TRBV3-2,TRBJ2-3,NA,CASSPLAGGRATQYF
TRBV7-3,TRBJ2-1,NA,CASSLVGAGGRYNEQFF
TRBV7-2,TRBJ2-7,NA,CASSPSSGSSYEQYF
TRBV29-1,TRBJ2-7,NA,CSVERQGHEQYF
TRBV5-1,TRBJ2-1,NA,CASSLESGYSEQFF
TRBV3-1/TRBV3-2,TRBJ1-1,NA,CASRGQGLPEAFF